This T cell receptor (beta chain) derives from a study of blood T cells in healthy people across ages (dated by TCRdb to between 2014 and 2017). Some background on the complete study: In model experiments, template switching captured about one uniquely barcoded TCR beta cDNA molecule for every two T cells. To track age-related changes in TCR beta repertoire diversity, the study relied on deep sequencing normalized with unique cDNA molecular identifiers. The donors were divided into four age groups: young (average approximately 15 years), middle-aged (almost 40), aged (about 56) and long-lived (more than 75). Donors of different ages were randomly distributed across sequencing lanes to avoid experimental bias. Using the same blood draw, the study looked at two additional independent replicas of 1 million unique cDNA reads for two donors, one aged 18 to 29 and the other aged 80 or older.

On the study overall, not on this receptor specifically: Because profiling used bulk unsorted PBMCs, naive and antigen-experienced compartments could not be compared conclusively. Total diversity estimates from one million sequenced T cells were considered lower bounds and underestimates. Observed TCR beta diversity per million T cells fell roughly linearly with age, and a significant reduction was already apparent by age roughly 40. Because the CMV infection status of the donors was unknown, age-related changes in expanded clonotypes may potentially have been confounded. The long-lived group showed more naive CD4+ T cells, fewer expanded clones and increased TCR diversity than the aged group, suggesting age selection. There was a strong correlation between observed TCR beta diversity and the percentage of naive T cells measured by flow cytometry.

Donors were a few dozen systemically healthy Caucasian individuals from Russia aged roughly 6 to 95 years. Ten milliliters of peripheral blood were drawn from each donor into EDTA-treated Vacutainer tubes. PBMCs were isolated by Ficoll-Paque density-gradient centrifugation, with at least 6 million obtained per sample. Trizol reagent was used to extract total RNA from the PBMCs, yielding at least 5.5 micrograms per sample. The percentages of naive CD45RAhigh/CD27high T cells were determined by flow cytometry on a PBMC aliquot from every donor. This clonotype was counted at least ten times. Its antigen is currently not known. Base-call qualities are not available, and no considerably larger clone is one nucleotide away. The CDR1 and CDR2 encoded by the germline V gene are MNHEY and SVGAGI. Unmatched junction bases come to 4, with V trimmed by 4 bases and J by 6 bases. The CDR3 measures 14 amino acids from cysteine to phenylalanine. The retained sequence is limited to the CDR3, 42 bases, with the frame set at the first base.

Library preparation used 5' RACE. Sequencing was performed on an Illumina HiSeq 2500. The second PCR ran for about 6 to 12 cycles and used a J-beta primer mix along with a sample-barcoded 5' primer. Each TCR beta cDNA molecule received a unique molecular identifier from a template-switch 5' adaptor carrying 12 random nucleotides. Each sample yielded at least 3 million CDR3-containing paired-end reads. The Mint cDNA synthesis kit, primed by a TRBC-specific oligonucleotide, was used to synthesize first-strand cDNA from all RNA. After uracil-DNA glycosylase treatment, a first 18-cycle PCR used universal primers M1SS and BC2_uni_R on all cDNA. The study's processing was this. For normalization, 1 million high-quality reads were randomly selected from each sample, with every read carrying a distinct molecular identifier. Reads with shared molecular identifiers were discarded instead of being binned into consensus sequences. CDR3 identification, clonotype clustering and error correction used MiTCR with a Q25 quality threshold and the strictest error-elimination algorithm. A nonparametric unseen species model using Euler transformation provided a lower-bound estimate of total TCR beta diversity. The public reads were reanalyzed by TCRdb: fastp trimming at Q25, MiXCR alignment, in-frame beta chains only. Merged by CDR3 protein, the rows form single entries marked with the most common genes and DNA. Here the V and J calls rest on TCRdb's processing, not on the authors' analysis. This sample holds some 1.6 million distinct CDR3 sequences; 30% to 40% were observed only once. Clones ranked in the top ten supply 11% of the sample.

The rearrangement joined TRBV6-5 to TRBJ2-1, with 9 junctional bases fitting TRBD2. The sequencing input was blood. This receptor was taken from a woman younger than 45 in good health. The nucleotide sequence is given as TGTGCCAGCAGTTTGGCGGGGGGGCTCAATGAGCAGTTCTTC. Its translation reads: CASSLAGGLNEQFF.